This T cell receptor (beta chain) was captured by sequencing in a study of a mutant IDH1 vaccine in newly diagnosed glioma. As for the study in general: Sex among treated patients split about 60% male, around 40% female; mean age was around 40 years. Radiotherapy, temozolomide, or both had been given previously, and both were given to most. The week-35 safety follow-up was V12, and the week-47 study end was V13.

The study's findings and limits: Vaccination elicited immune responses in around 93% of patients.

The assay was immunoSEQ multiplex PCR, and TCRdb's table has in-frame clones only and misses some. Seen here are about 47,000 clones, around nine tenths observed once, and the top ten hold more than 5%. The time point is: week 35, safety follow-up. Every single dose of the vaccine, 300 ug of mutant IDH1 20-mer peptide, came with topical imiquimod. In the case of this clone: As yet, its antigen is unknown.

The CDR3 length is 14 residues. V gave up 10 bases and J gave up 1 base, with 16 bases separating them. Germline V gene sequence: CDR1 WSHSY, CDR2 SAAADI. This receptor was obtained from a woman aged 40 to 50 with glioma. The rearrangement joins TRBV10-2 to TRBJ1-2; possible D gene TRBD1, 6 bases. The sample in question was PBMCs, obtained from a glioma patient whose treatment included an IDH1 peptide vaccine. The CDR3 DNA is TGCGCCATTTCGACAGGAGGATTTAACTATGGCTACACCTTC. It codes for CAISTGGFNYGYTF.